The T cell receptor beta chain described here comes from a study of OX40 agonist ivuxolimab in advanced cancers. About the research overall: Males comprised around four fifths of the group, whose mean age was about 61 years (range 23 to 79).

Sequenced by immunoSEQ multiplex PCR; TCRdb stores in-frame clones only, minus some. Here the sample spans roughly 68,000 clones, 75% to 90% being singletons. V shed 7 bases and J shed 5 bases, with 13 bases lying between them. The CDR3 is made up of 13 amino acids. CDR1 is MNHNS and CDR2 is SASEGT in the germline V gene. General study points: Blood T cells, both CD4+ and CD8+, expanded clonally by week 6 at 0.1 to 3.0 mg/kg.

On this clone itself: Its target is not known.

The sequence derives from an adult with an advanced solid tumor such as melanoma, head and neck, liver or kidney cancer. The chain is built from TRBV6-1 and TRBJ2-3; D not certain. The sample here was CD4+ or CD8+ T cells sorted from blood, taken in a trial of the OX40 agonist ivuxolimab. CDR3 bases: TGTGCCAGCATAAGGCCGCCGGGAGATACGCAGTATTTT. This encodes CASIRPPGDTQYF.